This T cell receptor (beta chain) was recorded in a study of cytomegalovirus exposure and HLA in healthy donors. A multiplex PCR was run with 60 Vbeta primers and 13 Jbeta primers. The protocol was immunoSEQ multiplex PCR, while the TCRdb copy is restricted to in-frame clones and leaves out a portion. The sample lists just over 150,000 clones; about 85% were seen once. CDR1 is SGHTA, CDR2 FQGNSA, per germline. Trimming stripped 5 bases from V and 6 bases from J, with 14 bases between. The CDR3 length is 13 residues. Source material: PBMCs. This sequence joins TRBV7-2 and TRBJ2-7; perhaps TRBD2 as D (5 bases). This receptor was taken from a male donor in good health and CMV-seropositive. CDR3 DNA sequence: TGTGCCAGCAGCCCCGGCGAGGGCTTCGAGCAGTACTTC. Translating it yields CASSPGEGFEQYF. The full variable domain, completed using reference TRBV7-2 and TRBJ2-7, is GAGVSQSPSNKVTEKGKDVELRCDPISGHTALYWYRQSLGQGLEFLIYFQGNSAPDKSGLPSDRFSAERTGGSVSTLTIQRTQQEDSAVYLCASSPGEGFEQYFGPGTRLTVT.